This T cell receptor (beta chain) was captured in a study of blood T cell repertoires in COVID-19. The junction had 8 bases not matched to a gene; V was cut back by 8 bases and J by 2 bases. CDR3 length: 15 residues. Germline CDR1 is MDHEN and CDR2 is SYDVKM. Only in-frame clones appear in the TCRdb table, and some are missing; sequencing was by immunoSEQ multiplex PCR. The sample includes under 200,000 clones, more than 70% of them seen just once. Sequencing was carried out using peripheral blood. This clonotype was sampled from a man aged 40-50 years with active or convalescent COVID-19. The genes are TRBV28 and TRBJ2-2; 7 bases map to TRBD2. Here the CDR3 reads CASSQRGLNTGELFF. The CDR3 coding sequence is TGTGCCAGCTCTCAGCGGGGATTAAACACCGGGGAGCTGTTTTTT.